Shown below are 29 T cell receptor beta chains from a single sample sequenced in a study of T cells in Graves' hyperthyroidism and ophthalmopathy. Amplified TCR beta CDR3 regions derived from RNA transcripts. Carried out on the TCR CDR3, a first-round RT-PCR used the HTBI primer set. TCRdb passed the multiplex PCR reads through MiXCR, listing each CDR3 protein once. This sample has some 800,000 distinct CDR3 sequences; 35% to 40% occur once, and the top ten carry 8% to 9%. Sequencing input: blood. These receptors originate from a young man with Graves' hyperthyroidism.

This chain links TRBV7-9 with TRBJ1-2; D remains unclear. Trimming took 4 bases from V and 13 from J, leaving 16 bases between them. The CDR3 loop spans 12 amino acids. In germline, CDR1 is SEHNR, CDR2 FQNEAQ (reference sequence). In nucleotides, the CDR3 is TGTGCCAGCAGCTCCTCGGGTGATCCGTCCACCTTC. Protein product: CASSSSGDPSTF.

J is TRBJ1-1 and V is TRBV5-1; no reliable D call. Germline-derived CDR1 and CDR2 are SGHRS and YFSETQ. The CDR3 extends over 15 amino acids. Deletions cut 0 bases from V and 1 base from J, with 10 bases between. CDR3 coding DNA: TGCGCCAGCAGCTTGGCCATTGTCACGAACACTGAAGCTTTCTTT. It encodes CASSLAIVTNTEAFF.

This chain connects TRBV12-3 or TRBV12-4 to TRBJ1-5, with 8 nucleotides matching TRBD1. J gave up 3 bases and V 8 bases, and 9 bases lay outside the gene matches. The CDR3 totals 15 residues. The CDR3 loop is CASARGTGDNQPQHF. The CDR3 nucleotides are TGTGCCAGCGCCCGGGGGACAGGAGACAATCAGCCCCAGCATTTT.

The chain joins TRBV20-1 to TRBJ2-7, with D uncertain. V was clipped by 0 bases and J by 2 bases, with 14 bases between them. The V gene's germline CDR1 is DFQATT and CDR2 SNEGSKA (reference sequence). There are 15 residues in the CDR3. The CDR3 sequence: CSARERSLTTYEQYF. The CDR3 nucleotides read TGCAGTGCTAGAGAGAGGTCCTTAACTACCTACGAGCAGTACTTC.

There are a few counts of this clonotype. The chain links TRBV9 to TRBJ2-2; 8 bases fit TRBD1. The V gene end was trimmed by 2 bases and the J gene end by 0 bases; junction bases not matched to a gene: 3. The CDR3 is made up of 16 amino acids. The germline gives CDR1 SGDLS, CDR2 YYNGEE. CDR3 sequence reads: CASSVAGQANTGELFF. CDR3 nucleotides: TGTGCCAGCAGCGTGGCGGGACAGGCGAACACCGGGGAGCTGTTTTTT. Full variable domain (missing parts from reference TRBV9 and TRBJ2-2): DSGVTQTPKHLITATGQRVTLRCSPRSGDLSVYWYQQSLDQGLQFLIQYYNGEERAKGNILERFSAQQFPDLHSELNLSSLELGDSALYFCASSVAGQANTGELFFGEGSRLTVL.

The chain links TRBV9 to TRBJ2-2; no clear D. The CDR3 length is 16 residues. Germline CDR1 and CDR2: SGDLS and YYNGEE. Trimming stripped 4 bases from V and 5 bases from J, with 18 bases between. CDR3 nucleotide sequence: TGTGCCAGCAGCCCTCTACCTCACCTCGGGACCGGGGAGCTGTTTTTT. Encoded protein: CASSPLPHLGTGELFF.

This clonotype was recorded many times. The V call is TRBV19, the J call TRBJ1-1; D remains ambiguous. The CDR3 runs to 15 residues. Trimming shortened V by 6 bases and J by 3 bases, and 17 bases separated the two germline ends. The germline V gene has CDR1 LNHDA and CDR2 SQIVND (reference sequence). CDR3 sequence: CASRGFGLGDTEAFF. The CDR3 region has the DNA TGTGCCAGTAGGGGTTTCGGGTTGGGCGACACTGAAGCTTTCTTT. The full variable domain, its missing parts supplied by reference TRBV19 and TRBJ1-1, is DGGITQSPKYLFRKEGQNVTLSCEQNLNHDAMYWYRQDPGQGLRLIYYSQIVNDFQKGDIAEGYSVSREKKESFPLTVTSAQKNPTAFYLCASRGFGLGDTEAFFGQGTRLTVV.

This clonotype was counted many times. The chain recombines TRBV20-1 with TRBJ1-6; 7 bases are a match to TRBD1. The V gene end was trimmed by 5 bases and the J gene end by 6 bases; junction bases not matched to a gene: 4. The CDR3 contains 13 residues. Germline V lookup: CDR1 DFQATT, CDR2 SNEGSKA (reference sequence). DNA for the CDR3: TGCAGTGCTTACGGGACAGCTAATTCACCCCTCCACTTT. The encoded protein is CSAYGTANSPLHF.

In its sample, this clonotype was seen many times. The V call is TRBV20-1, the J call TRBJ2-7; possible D gene TRBD2, 6 bases. V was trimmed by 5 bases and J by 7 bases, leaving 18 bases between them. The CDR3 has 13 residues. Germline lookup yields CDR1 DFQATT and CDR2 SNEGSKA (reference sequence). The CDR3 DNA follows: TGCAGTGCTGTTCGGGACTCCCTAACGGAGCAGTACTTC. Translating gives CSAVRDSLTEQYF.

This clonotype was detected ten times or more. This chain joins TRBV5-1 and TRBJ1-1, with TRBD1 matching over 7 bases. CDR3 size: 15 residues. The germline CDR1 and CDR2 sequences are SGHRS and YFSETQ. The V and J ends lost 0 bases and 7 bases, in that order; junction bases with no gene match: 9. The CDR3 DNA follows: TGCGCCAGCAGCTTGGTGGGACAGCGACCCGATGAAGCTTTCTTT. It is translated as CASSLVGQRPDEAFF. Based on the CDR3 plus reference TRBV5-1 and TRBJ1-1, the full variable domain is KAGVTQTPRYLIKTRGQQVTLSCSPISGHRSVSWYQQTPGQGLQFLFEYFSETQRNKGNFPGRFSGRQFSNSRSEMNVSTLELGDSALYLCASSLVGQRPDEAFFGQGTRLTVV.

This clonotype was counted only a few times. Its ends do not fully match the called genes, so a read error is possible. J is TRBJ2-2 and V is TRBV7-9, with D possibly matching TRBD1 (6 bases). The CDR3 spans 14 residues. Germline V CDR1 and CDR2: SEHNR, FQNEAQ (reference sequence). The CDR3 region has the DNA TGCCCCCAACCGGGACACCCGAACACCGGGGAGCTGTTTTTT. Translation gives CPQPGHPNTGELFF.

This rearrangement joins TRBV19 to TRBJ2-5; the D call may be TRBD1 or TRBD2 (5 bases each). Trimming left V 1 base short and J 3 bases short, with 12 bases between. CDR3 length: 15 residues. Germline loops: CDR1 LNHDA, CDR2 SQIVND (reference sequence). CDR3 nucleotides: TGTGCCAGTAGTATAGTCGGGACCGCGAAAGAGACCCAGTACTTC. Translating it yields CASSIVGTAKETQYF.

This clonotype appeared many times. The chain uses TRBV2 and TRBJ1-5; D possibly corresponds to TRBD1 (5 bases). The V and J ends lost 7 bases and 1 base respectively, with 14 bases between them. This CDR3 region has 15 residues. Germline loops: CDR1 SNHLY, CDR2 FYNNEI. CDR3 in amino acids: CASTLTGESNQPQHF. The CDR3 region has the DNA TGTGCCAGCACCCTAACAGGTGAAAGCAATCAGCCCCAGCATTTT.

This clonotype was counted at least ten times. The CDR3 protein is CAISGPEQETQYF. The CDR3 coding sequence is TGTGCCATCAGTGGGCCGGAGCAAGAGACCCAGTACTTC. J is TRBJ2-5 and V is TRBV10-3, with D unclear. Per germline, CDR1 ENHRY and CDR2 SYGVKD. The CDR3 has 13 amino acids. The V gene lost 4 bases and the J gene lost 2 bases, with 8 bases spanning the gap.

This clonotype was seen only a few times. The chain joins TRBV5-5 to TRBJ1-1; tentatively, D is TRBD1 (5 bases). The CDR3 is 16 residues long. In germline, CDR1 is SGHKS, CDR2 YYEKEE (reference sequence). Trimming stripped 2 bases from V and 1 base from J, with 15 bases between. This chain's CDR3 is CASSLAHTGTNTEAFF. The CDR3 coding sequence is TGTGCCAGCAGCTTAGCCCACACCGGGACGAACACTGAAGCTTTCTTT.

V is TRBV19 and J is TRBJ2-2; D is perhaps TRBD2 (5 bases). The CDR3 consists of 14 residues. Trimming cost V 5 bases and J 5 bases, with 12 bases left between them. Germline CDR1 is LNHDA and CDR2 is SQIVND (reference sequence). The CDR3 DNA sequence: TGTGCCAGTAGTGCGTGGACGGGGACCGGGGAGCTGTTTTTT. Its protein is CASSAWTGTGELFF.

DNA of the CDR3: TGTGCCAGCAGGCCGCCCCAGGGCACCGGGGAGCTGTTTTTT. Its protein is CASRPPQGTGELFF. The chain combines TRBV6-1 with TRBJ2-2, with D possibly matching TRBD1 (5 bases). Germline V gives CDR1 MNHNS, CDR2 SASEGT. The CDR3 loop spans 14 amino acids. V lost 6 bases, J lost 4 bases, and 12 bases lay in between.

This clonotype was counted a few times. The chain uses TRBV5-1 and TRBJ1-5; D is unclear. Per germline, CDR1 SGHRS and CDR2 YFSETQ. V was cut by 4 bases and J by 2 bases, with 13 bases left in between. The CDR3 is 15 residues long. Written as DNA, the CDR3 is TGCGCCAGCAGCCCCGAGAGTGGGCGCAATCAGCCCCAGCATTTT. It yields the protein CASSPESGRNQPQHF.

This chain joins TRBV20-1 and TRBJ2-7; D is perhaps TRBD2 (6 bases). Trimming stripped 1 base from V and 2 bases from J, with 15 bases between. Germline CDR1 is DFQATT and CDR2 is SNEGSKA (reference sequence). This CDR3 is 15 amino acids long. CDR3 amino acids: CSARGRRDLPYEQYF. In DNA form, the CDR3 reads TGCAGTGCTAGAGGTCGCCGGGACTTACCCTACGAGCAGTACTTC.

V is TRBV9 and J is TRBJ2-5; 7 nucleotides line up with TRBD2. The V gene's germline CDR1 is SGDLS and CDR2 YYNGEE. V lost 4 bases to trimming and J lost 4 bases; unmatched junction nucleotides: 10. The CDR3 spans 15 residues. The CDR3 protein is CASSLFGGGRETQYF. The CDR3 nucleotides are TGTGCCAGCAGCTTGTTCGGGGGAGGGAGAGAGACCCAGTACTTC.

This clonotype was detected many times. The chain employs TRBV9 and TRBJ1-1; the match to TRBD1 covers 12 bases. Trimming took 3 bases from V and 3 from J; bases not matched to a gene: 12. Germline V gene sequence: CDR1 SGDLS, CDR2 YYNGEE. The CDR3 contains 18 residues. The CDR3 DNA is TGTGCCAGCAGCGCGCCCCTCGGGACAGGGGGCCGATACACTGAAGCTTTCTTT. Residues: CASSAPLGTGGRYTEAFF.

This clonotype was detected ten times or more. The rearrangement uses TRBV2 and TRBJ1-5, with 7 bases aligning to TRBD1. Trimming took 5 bases from V and 5 from J; bases not matched to a gene: 3. Per the germline V gene, CDR1 is SNHLY and CDR2 is FYNNEI. CDR3 size: 13 residues. The CDR3 region is CASSRDSHQPQHF. The CDR3 coding sequence is TGTGCCAGCAGTAGGGACAGCCATCAGCCCCAGCATTTT.

The chain employs TRBV24-1 and TRBJ2-5; D is unclear. CDR1 KGHDR and CDR2 SFDVKD come from the germline V gene. This CDR3 is 15 amino acids long. With 2 bases removed from V and 4 bases from J, the gap between germline ends came to 13 bases. The CDR3 reads CATSDSRGIGETQYF. CDR3 nucleotide sequence: TGTGCCACCAGTGATTCCCGCGGCATTGGAGAGACCCAGTACTTC.

This clonotype was recorded many times. J is TRBJ1-2 and V is TRBV19; 11 bases map to TRBD1. CDR1 is LNHDA and CDR2 is SQIVND in the germline V gene (reference sequence). CDR3 length: 15 amino acids. V dropped 3 bases and J dropped 4; count of bases not matched to a gene: 4. The chain's CDR3 is CASSIRGQGGYGYTF. DNA for the CDR3: TGTGCCAGTAGTATTCGGGGACAGGGGGGCTATGGCTACACCTTC.

This clonotype showed up just a few times. The chain uses TRBV7-8 and TRBJ1-4; 7 bases are a match to TRBD1. Trimming cost V 4 bases and J 2 bases; bases outside gene matches: 1. This CDR3 has 14 amino acids. Germline values: CDR1 SGHVS, CDR2 FQNEAQ. CDR3 sequence (DNA): TGTGCCAGCAGCTCCAGGGGGACTAATGAAAAACTGTTTTTT. Its protein product is CASSSRGTNEKLFF.

The CDR3 loop is CASTKRATNEKLFF. The CDR3 bases are TGTGCCAGCACGAAGAGGGCAACTAATGAAAAACTGTTTTTT. The rearrangement joins TRBV7-9 to TRBJ1-4; D ambiguous. CDR3 size: 14 residues. V lost 7 bases to trimming and J lost 0 bases, with 9 bases between them. Germline values: CDR1 SEHNR, CDR2 FQNEAQ (reference sequence). The variable domain in full, with the rest retrieved from reference TRBV7-9 and TRBJ1-4, is DTGVSQNPRHKITKRGQNVTFRCDPISEHNRLYWYRQTLGQGPEFLTYFQNEAQLEKSRLLSDRFSAERPKGSFSTLEIQRTEQGDSAMYLCASTKRATNEKLFFGSGTQLSVL.

This clonotype has more than one count but fewer than ten. This chain links TRBV5-5 with TRBJ1-2; the D is unclear. V lost 1 base and J lost 0, with 10 bases in between. The CDR3 is made up of 15 amino acids. Germline V gene lookup returns CDR1 SGHKS and CDR2 YYEKEE (reference sequence). The CDR3 DNA is TGTGCCAGCAGCTTGAGCACGTCAGCTAACTATGGCTACACCTTC. Its translation: CASSLSTSANYGYTF.

V usage is TRBV20-1 and J usage is TRBJ1-1, with unresolved D. CDR1 DFQATT and CDR2 SNEGSKA come from the germline V gene (reference sequence). V was clipped by 0 bases and J by 4 bases, with 6 bases between them. CDR3 length equals 12 residues. In DNA form, the CDR3 reads TGCAGTGCTAGAGAGGGAATCACTGAAGCTTTCTTT. This translates into CSAREGITEAFF.

Many counts were recorded for this clonotype. The chain uses TRBV19 and TRBJ1-5; D gene unclear. Trimming cost V 0 bases and J 4 bases, with 4 bases left between them. The CDR3 runs to 13 residues. Germline CDR1 is LNHDA and CDR2 is SQIVND (reference sequence). The CDR3 nucleotides read TGTGCCAGTAGTATAGATGATAATCAGCCCCAGCATTTT. Translating gives CASSIDDNQPQHF.